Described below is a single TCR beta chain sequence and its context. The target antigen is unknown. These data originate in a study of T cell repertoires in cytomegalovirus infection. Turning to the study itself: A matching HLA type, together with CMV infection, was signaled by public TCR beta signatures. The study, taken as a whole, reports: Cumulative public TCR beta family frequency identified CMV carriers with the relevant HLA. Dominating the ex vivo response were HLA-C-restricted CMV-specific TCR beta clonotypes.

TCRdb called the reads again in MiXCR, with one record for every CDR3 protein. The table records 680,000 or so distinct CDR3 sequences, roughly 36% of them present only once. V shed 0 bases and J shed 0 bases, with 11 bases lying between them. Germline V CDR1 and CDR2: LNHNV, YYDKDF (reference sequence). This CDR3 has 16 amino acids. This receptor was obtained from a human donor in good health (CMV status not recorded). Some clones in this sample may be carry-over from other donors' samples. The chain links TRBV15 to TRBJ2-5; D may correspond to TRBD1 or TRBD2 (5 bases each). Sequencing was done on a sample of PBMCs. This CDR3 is CATSRDTGTHQETQYF. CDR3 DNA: TGTGCCACCAGCAGAGATACCGGGACGCACCAAGAGACCCAGTACTTC.